What follows are 32 T cell receptor beta chains derived from one specimen sequenced in a study of cytomegalovirus exposure and HLA in healthy donors. Amplification used 60 Vbeta primers and 13 Jbeta primers. Assay: immunoSEQ multiplex PCR; the TCRdb copy retains only in-frame clones and omits some. The sample includes around 130,000 clones, around 81% of them seen just once. The sample comprised PBMCs. These TCRs come from a woman in her thirties or forties in good health and CMV-seronegative.

DNA for the CDR3: TGTGCCAGCAGTCCTACGACTTGGACAGGGTCATCCTACGAGCAGTACTTC. Translation gives CASSPTTWTGSSYEQYF. V and J are TRBV27 and TRBJ2-7; 8 nucleotides line up with TRBD1. This CDR3 spans 17 amino acids. J gave up 1 base and V 5 bases, and 13 bases lay outside the gene matches. Germline V gene lookup returns CDR1 MNHEY and CDR2 SMNVEV (reference sequence).

The rearrangement uses TRBV11-2 and TRBJ2-5, with 8 positions matching TRBD1. This CDR3 contains 13 residues. The germline gives CDR1 SGHAT, CDR2 FQNNGV. V trimming: 5 bases; J trimming: 5 bases; junction bases outside the gene matches: 4. DNA for the CDR3: TGTGCCAGCAGCATTACAGGGGGGGAGACCCAGTACTTC. Protein product: CASSITGGETQYF.

V is TRBV7-3 and J is TRBJ1-2, with 10 bases aligning to TRBD1. V trimming: 5 bases; J trimming: 4 bases; junction bases outside the gene matches: 4. The CDR3 contains 14 residues. CDR1 and CDR2 (germline): SGHTA, FQGTGA. The CDR3 DNA reads TGTGCCAGCAGCCCCCGACAGGGGGCCTATGGCTACACCTTC. Protein product: CASSPRQGAYGYTF.

The genes are TRBV7-6 and TRBJ2-1; TRBD1 matches 9 bases. This CDR3 has 13 residues. The germline CDR1 and CDR2 sequences are SGHVS and FNYEAQ. J was trimmed by 9 bases and V by 5 bases; bases with no gene match: 5. In nucleotides, the CDR3 is TGTGCCAGCAGCCAGACAGGGGGTCGTGAGCAGTTCTTC. Translating it yields CASSQTGGREQFF.

V is TRBV29-1 and J is TRBJ2-1; no definite D call. This CDR3 contains 13 residues. With 4 bases removed from V and 0 bases from J, the gap between germline ends came to 7 bases. Germline-derived CDR1 and CDR2 are SQVTM and ANQGSEA. This CDR3 is CSVASSSYNEQFF. In DNA form, the CDR3 reads TGCAGCGTTGCTTCTAGCTCCTACAATGAGCAGTTCTTC.

J is TRBJ2-5 and V is TRBV7-6, with 8 nucleotides matching TRBD2. Judging by the DNA end, TRBJ2-7 fits better; the J call may be wrong. This CDR3 region has 15 residues. Germline V gene lookup returns CDR1 SGHVS and CDR2 FNYEAQ. As DNA, the CDR3 is TGTGCCAGCAGCTTAAGACTAGCGCAGACCTACGAGCAGTACTTC. Amino acid sequence: CASSLRLAQTYEQYF.

The gene calls are TRBV18 and TRBJ1-1; 8 nucleotides agree with TRBD1. The CDR3 is 14 residues long. The germline V gene encodes CDR1 KGHSH and CDR2 LQKENI. V trimming: 5 bases; J trimming: 4 bases; junction bases outside the gene matches: 6. DNA of the CDR3: TGTGCCAGCTCATCTAACAGGGGGGGCACTGAAGCTTTCTTT. This translates into CASSSNRGGTEAFF.

This chain joins TRBV19 and TRBJ2-7; 9 bases match TRBD2. Looked up from germline, CDR1 is LNHDA and CDR2 is SQIVND (reference sequence). With V trimmed by 5 bases and J by 4 bases, 12 bases remained unmatched. The CDR3 spans 16 residues. The chain's CDR3 is CASSQAGSGSMYEQYF. CDR3 bases: TGTGCCAGTAGTCAGGCCGGTAGCGGGAGTATGTACGAGCAGTACTTC.

The J gene is TRBJ1-1, the V gene TRBV7-9; 9 bases fit TRBD1. The J segment lost 3 bases and the V segment lost 4 bases, leaving 6 bases of the junction unmatched. CDR3 length equals 15 residues. Germline V lookup: CDR1 SEHNR, CDR2 FQNEAQ (reference sequence). The CDR3 is CASSSDDRGDTEAFF. DNA of the CDR3: TGTGCCAGCAGCTCCGACGACAGGGGGGACACTGAAGCTTTCTTT. The full variable domain, its missing parts supplied by reference TRBV7-9 and TRBJ1-1, is DTGVSQNPRHKITKRGQNVTFRCDPISEHNRLYWYRQTLGQGPEFLTYFQNEAQLEKSRLLSDRFSAERPKGSFSTLEIQRTEQGDSAMYLCASSSDDRGDTEAFFGQGTRLTVV.

The rearrangement links TRBV6-5 to TRBJ2-1; 7 bases agree with TRBD2. With V trimmed by 6 bases and J by 3 bases, 2 bases remained unmatched. Germline CDR1 is MNHEY and CDR2 is SVGAGI. This CDR3 spans 13 amino acids. The CDR3 loop is CASRLANYNEQFF. CDR3 nucleotides: TGTGCCAGCAGACTAGCGAACTACAATGAGCAGTTCTTC.

This chain connects TRBV6-5 to TRBJ2-1; the match to TRBD2 covers 9 bases. The CDR3 covers 16 residues. Germline V CDR1 and CDR2: MNHEY, SVGAGI. The J segment lost 5 bases and the V segment lost 0 bases, leaving 5 bases of the junction unmatched. The CDR3 DNA reads TGTGCCAGCAGTTACTCGTCTAGCGGGAAAAACAATGAGCAGTTCTTC. The encoded protein is CASSYSSSGKNNEQFF.

This clone was seen only once. The CDR3 sequence is CASSASQGYEQYF. The CDR3 region has the DNA TGTGCCAGCAGCGCAAGTCAGGGTTACGAGCAGTACTTC. This chain connects TRBV11-2 to TRBJ2-7; perhaps TRBD1 as D (5 bases). Per germline, CDR1 SGHAT and CDR2 FQNNGV. V was cut by 5 bases and J by 4 bases, with 12 bases left in between. The CDR3 is made up of 13 amino acids.

The rearrangement joins TRBV9 to TRBJ2-5; 13 bases are a match to TRBD2. The end of the DNA fits TRBJ2-7 better, so the J call may be wrong. This CDR3 comprises 16 residues. Germline V gene lookup returns CDR1 SGDLS and CDR2 YYNGEE. DNA of the CDR3: TGTGCCAGCAGCCCGGGACTAGCGGGAATACGGTACGAGCAGTACTTC. As protein: CASSPGLAGIRYEQYF.

This clone has just a few counts. This chain links TRBV2 with TRBJ1-2, with 9 nucleotides matching TRBD1. V shed 5 bases, J shed 7 bases, and the junction held 2 bases outside the gene matches. Germline-derived CDR1 and CDR2 are SNHLY and FYNNEI. The CDR3 sequence is 12 residues long. CDR3 amino acids: CASSQDRGGYTF. The CDR3 DNA reads TGTGCCAGCAGTCAGGACAGGGGTGGCTACACCTTC. The full variable domain, its missing parts supplied by reference TRBV2 and TRBJ1-2, is EPEVTQTPSHQVTQMGQEVILRCVPISNHLYFYWYRQILGQKVEFLVSFYNNEISEKSEIFDDQFSVERPDGSNFTLKIRSTKLEDSAMYFCASSQDRGGYTFGSGTRLTVV.

The DNA of the CDR3 is TGCGCCAGCAGCCAAGGACTAGCGGGGGGGCCGGGGCAAGAGACCCAGTACTTC. Translation: CASSQGLAGGPGQETQYF. V is TRBV4-1 and J is TRBJ2-5; 14 bases match TRBD2. The germline V gene has CDR1 MGHRA and CDR2 YSYEKL. The J segment lost 2 bases and the V segment lost 1 base, leaving 6 bases of the junction unmatched. This CDR3 spans 18 amino acids.

This chain uses TRBV19 with TRBJ1-1, with D perhaps TRBD1 (6 bases). Germline loops: CDR1 LNHDA, CDR2 SQIVND (reference sequence). V was shortened by 4 bases and J by 3 bases, with 18 bases between the two germline ends. The CDR3 extends over 16 amino acids. The CDR3 loop reads CASSNNLEGGDTEAFF. The CDR3 DNA sequence: TGTGCCAGTAGTAACAATCTCGAAGGGGGGGACACTGAAGCTTTCTTT.

CDR3 sequence reads: CASSRKDRAYEQYF. In DNA, the CDR3 is TGTGCCAGCAGTCGGAAAGACAGGGCCTACGAGCAGTACTTC. The V call is TRBV28, the J call TRBJ2-7; 7 positions match TRBD1. The CDR3 covers 14 residues. With 5 bases clipped from V and 2 bases from J, the junction kept 6 bases outside the gene matches. CDR1 is MDHEN, CDR2 SYDVKM, per germline.

The CDR3 spells CASSFQNRLAGRTDTQYF. DNA of the CDR3: TGTGCCAGCAGCTTCCAAAACAGACTAGCGGGCCGCACAGATACGCAGTATTTT. The J gene is TRBJ2-3, the V gene TRBV13, with 10 bases identical to TRBD2. This CDR3 is 18 amino acids long. V dropped 3 bases and J dropped 1; count of bases not matched to a gene: 10. Germline V CDR1 and CDR2: PRHDT, FYEKMQ (reference sequence). Full variable domain (outside the CDR3, taken from reference TRBV13 and TRBJ2-3): AAGVIQSPRHLIKEKRETATLKCYPIPRHDTVYWYQQGPGQDPQFLISFYEKMQSDKGSIPDRFSAQQFSDYHSELNMSSLELGDSALYFCASSFQNRLAGRTDTQYFGPGTRLTVL.

The CDR3 reads CASSQSDWEETQYF. The CDR3 bases are TGCGCCAGCAGCCAATCGGACTGGGAGGAGACCCAGTACTTC. The chain recombines TRBV4-1 with TRBJ2-5; the D gene is possibly TRBD2 (5 bases). Trimming pared 2 bases from V and 5 bases from J, leaving 12 bases between. The CDR3 totals 14 residues. CDR1 is MGHRA and CDR2 is YSYEKL in the germline V gene.

Details on this clone: Germline and junction disagree at one end, which may indicate a read error. As DNA, the CDR3 is TGTTCCAGCAGCTTAGTCGAGGGTCGGGCCAAAAACATTCAGTACTTC. Translated: CSSSLVEGRAKNIQYF. The chain combines TRBV7-9 with TRBJ2-4, with D possibly being TRBD2 (5 bases). The CDR3 is made up of 16 amino acids. Per the germline V gene, CDR1 is SEHNR and CDR2 is FQNEAQ (reference sequence). The variable domain in full, completed from reference TRBV7-9 and TRBJ2-4, reads DTGVSQNPRHKITKRGQNVTFRCDPISEHNRLYWYRQTLGQGPEFLTYFQNEAQLEKSRLLSDRFSAERPKGSFSTLEIQRTEQGDSAMYLCSSSLVEGRAKNIQYFGAGTRLSVL.

The V call is TRBV27, the J call TRBJ2-3; 13 nucleotides line up with TRBD2. The trim removed 5 bases at V and 1 base at J, leaving 15 bases unmatched. This CDR3 spans 20 amino acids. The germline V gene has CDR1 MNHEY and CDR2 SMNVEV (reference sequence). Here the CDR3 reads CASSPTSGLAGVWGTDTQYF. Here the CDR3 DNA reads TGTGCCAGCAGTCCCACCTCTGGACTAGCGGGAGTATGGGGCACAGATACGCAGTATTTT.

This clone was counted a single time. This chain uses TRBV5-1 with TRBJ2-3; D is ambiguous. Germline values: CDR1 SGHRS, CDR2 YFSETQ. The CDR3 contains 15 residues. With 0 bases removed from V and 4 bases from J, the gap between germline ends came to 12 bases. The CDR3 DNA follows: TGCGCCAGCAGCTTGGCCGGGTCCGCCCCAGATACGCAGTATTTT. It specifies CASSLAGSAPDTQYF.

The chain has TRBV7-8 and TRBJ2-5; possible D gene TRBD2, 6 bases. The J call may be mistaken, given a closer DNA end match to TRBJ2-7. Looked up from germline, CDR1 is SGHVS and CDR2 is FQNEAQ. This CDR3 has 14 amino acids. The CDR3 loop is CASSMREGIYEQYF. Written as DNA, the CDR3 is TGTGCCAGCAGTATGCGGGAAGGGATCTACGAGCAGTACTTC.

The chain joins TRBV10-1 to TRBJ2-3; tentatively, D is TRBD2 (5 bases). V lost 6 bases, J lost 15 bases, and 31 bases lay in between. The CDR3 spans 16 residues. CDR1 and CDR2 from the germline V gene are WNHNN and SYGVQD (reference sequence). CDR3 sequence: CASSTSSRAYLSTVYF. The DNA for the CDR3 is TGCGCCAGCAGCACATCGTCGCGGGCCTACCTTAGCACAGTTTATTTT.

The chain is built from TRBV30 and TRBJ1-2; TRBD1 agrees at 11 bases. CDR1 is GTSNPN, CDR2 SVGIG, per germline (reference sequence). The CDR3 sequence is 14 residues long. V shed 2 bases, J shed 6 bases, and the junction held 5 bases outside the gene matches. The CDR3: CAWSIGTGGDGYTF. Here the CDR3 DNA reads TGTGCCTGGAGTATCGGGACAGGGGGAGATGGCTACACCTTC.

The chain employs TRBV30 and TRBJ1-2; TRBD1 matches 9 bases. The CDR3 runs 15 residues. Germline V gene data show CDR1 as GTSNPN and CDR2 as SVGIG (reference sequence). After removal of 4 bases from V and 4 bases from J, the junction contained 10 bases not matched to a gene. CDR3 sequence: CAWIPSGTGSYGYTF. The DNA of the CDR3 is TGTGCCTGGATACCCTCAGGGACAGGGAGCTATGGCTACACCTTC.

The chain recombines TRBV15 with TRBJ2-3; 7 positions match TRBD2. Trimming cost V 0 bases and J 2 bases; bases outside gene matches: 8. Germline loops: CDR1 LNHNV, CDR2 YYDKDF (reference sequence). The CDR3 is 17 residues long. CDR3 nucleotides: TGTGCCACCAGCAGAGATCCTGCTAGCGGATTCACAGATACGCAGTATTTT. The encoded protein is CATSRDPASGFTDTQYF.

This CDR3 is CASSERTGGYYGYTF. CDR3 sequence (DNA): TGCGCCAGCAGCGAGCGGACAGGGGGTTATTATGGCTACACCTTC. The chain recombines TRBV5-1 with TRBJ1-2; TRBD1 aligns across 10 bases. This CDR3 has 15 residues. V was clipped by 4 bases and J by 5 bases; unmatched bases: 8. Germline CDR1 SGHRS, CDR2 YFSETQ.

The chain uses TRBV18 and TRBJ2-5; D is possibly TRBD2 (5 bases). V was trimmed by 3 bases and J by 3 bases, leaving 11 bases between them. CDR3 length equals 14 residues. CDR1 is KGHSH and CDR2 is LQKENI in the germline V gene. In DNA form, the CDR3 reads TGTGCCAGCTCACCGTTAATTAGCGAAGAGACCCAGTACTTC. Protein sequence: CASSPLISEETQYF.

This clone was detected only once. The J gene is TRBJ2-7, the V gene TRBV6-5; 7 nucleotides match TRBD1. CDR3 size: 14 residues. Germline CDR1 MNHEY, CDR2 SVGAGI. J lost 2 bases, V lost 1 base, and 2 bases had no gene match. The DNA for the CDR3 is TGTGCCAGCAGTTACTACAGGGGCGCCTACGAGCAGTACTTC. This codes for CASSYYRGAYEQYF.

CDR3 loop: CAITSGGLSYNEQFF. CDR3 nucleotides: TGTGCCATCACCTCGGGGGGGCTATCCTACAATGAGCAGTTCTTC. The rearrangement links TRBV10-3 to TRBJ2-1, with TRBD2 identical over 8 bases. CDR1 and CDR2 from the germline V gene are ENHRY and SYGVKD. This CDR3 comprises 15 residues. J was trimmed by 1 base and V by 7 bases; bases with no gene match: 6.

V is TRBV7-9 and J is TRBJ2-1; 7 positions match TRBD1. Germline lookup yields CDR1 SEHNR and CDR2 FQNEAQ (reference sequence). The ends lost 5 bases at V and 7 bases at J; junction bases unmatched: 5. This CDR3 comprises 13 residues. The CDR3 sequence: CASSPVTGNEQFF. The CDR3 nucleotides are TGTGCCAGCAGCCCCGTGACAGGGAATGAGCAGTTCTTC.